Following are 15 T cell receptor beta chains from one sample sequenced in a study of Ad26.COV2.S vaccination and SARS-CoV-2 variants. Sequencing was performed with immunoSEQ multiplex PCR; in TCRdb, only in-frame clones are kept and a portion is missing. The table lists around 94,000 clones, around 80% of them singletons. The source material was peripheral blood, sampled after recovery from COVID-19. These TCRs come from a human donor who had recovered from COVID-19.

The chain links TRBV3-1 (or the pseudogene TRBV3-2) to TRBJ2-3; D not resolved. V lost 0 bases, J lost 3 bases, and 13 bases lay in between. The CDR3 spans 16 residues. The V gene's germline CDR1 is LGHDT and CDR2 YNNKEL (reference sequence). This chain's CDR3 is CASSQDRGLGTDTQYF. The CDR3 DNA follows: TGTGCCAGCAGCCAAGATCGTGGGTTGGGGACAGATACGCAGTATTTT.

V is TRBV7-6 and J is TRBJ1-5; D is unclear. V lost 2 bases, J lost 2 bases, and 10 bases lay in between. This CDR3 spans 15 amino acids. The germline V gene encodes CDR1 SGHVS and CDR2 FNYEAQ. This CDR3 reads CASSLMLGGNQPQHF. The CDR3 DNA is TGTGCCAGCAGCTTAATGCTCGGAGGCAATCAGCCCCAGCATTTT. The variable domain in full, with the rest retrieved from reference TRBV7-6 and TRBJ1-5, is GAGVSQSPRYKVTKRGQDVALRCDPISGHVSLYWYRQALGQGPEFLTYFNYEAQQDKSGLPNDRFSAERPEGSISTLTIQRTEQRDSAMYRCASSLMLGGNQPQHFGDGTRLSIL.

The chain recombines TRBV4-2 with TRBJ1-2, with 11 nucleotides matching TRBD1. After removal of 4 bases from V and 3 bases from J, the junction contained 1 base not matched to a gene. The CDR3 extends over 14 amino acids. The germline V gene encodes CDR1 LGHNA and CDR2 YNFKEQ. For the CDR3, the DNA is TGTGCCAGCAGCCGGGACAGGGGGGACTATGGCTACACCTTC. The encoded protein is CASSRDRGDYGYTF.

This rearrangement joins TRBV5-4 to TRBJ2-5; 8 nucleotides match TRBD2. Germline assignment: CDR1 SGHNT and CDR2 YYREEE (reference sequence). V dropped 0 bases and J dropped 2; count of bases not matched to a gene: 12. The CDR3 is 18 amino acids. The CDR3 region has the DNA TGTGCCAGCAGCTTGGTGTGGGGGCGAGCGGGGGTACAAGAGACCCAGTACTTC. As protein: CASSLVWGRAGVQETQYF.

Of note for this clone: A read error is likely, as this CDR3 ends without the conserved phenylalanine or tryptophan. The rearrangement joins TRBV10-2 to TRBJ1-1; 7 nucleotides line up with TRBD1. J was trimmed by 4 bases and V by 6 bases; bases with no gene match: 8. Germline V lookup: CDR1 WSHSY, CDR2 SAAADI. The CDR3 length is 14 residues. The CDR3 here is CASREDRDSTEAFL. The CDR3 DNA sequence: TGCGCCAGCAGGGAAGACAGGGACAGCACTGAAGCTTTCCTT.

The V gene is TRBV11-2, the J gene TRBJ2-7; D uncertain. Germline CDR1 and CDR2: SGHAT and FQNNGV. Trimming took off 6 bases at V and 6 bases at J, with 12 bases between the two ends. The CDR3 covers 12 residues. The CDR3 DNA is TGTGCCAGCAGAACTACGGGCTTCGAGCAGTACTTC. Amino acid sequence: CASRTTGFEQYF.

The V gene is TRBV3-1 (or the pseudogene TRBV3-2), the J gene TRBJ1-1; no reliable D call. Germline V CDR1 and CDR2: LGHDT, YNNKEL (reference sequence). Trimming shortened V by 0 bases and J by 0 bases, and 8 bases separated the two germline ends. The CDR3 has 15 residues. The CDR3 protein is CASSQEFSLNTEAFF. In DNA, the CDR3 is TGTGCCAGCAGCCAAGAGTTCAGCTTGAACACTGAAGCTTTCTTT.

This chain links TRBV10-3 with TRBJ1-1; weak D call: TRBD1 (5 bases). Trimming removed 3 bases from V and 0 bases from J, with 11 bases in between. The CDR3 spans 15 residues. The germline CDR1 and CDR2 sequences are ENHRY and SYGVKD. CDR3 amino acids: CAISDPGEVNTEAFF. The DNA of the CDR3 is TGTGCCATCAGTGATCCGGGGGAGGTGAACACTGAAGCTTTCTTT.

This sequence joins TRBV27 and TRBJ2-3; 9 positions agree with TRBD1. V gave up 5 bases and J gave up 4 bases; unmatched junction bases: 1. Germline lookup yields CDR1 MNHEY and CDR2 SMNVEV (reference sequence). The CDR3 runs to 13 residues. In DNA form, the CDR3 reads TGTGCCAGCAGTCGACAGGGGGCAGATACGCAGTATTTT. Encoded protein: CASSRQGADTQYF.

This sequence joins TRBV30 and TRBJ1-5; D call uncertain. Germline V CDR1 and CDR2: GTSNPN, SVGIG (reference sequence). The CDR3 spans 13 residues. V was pared by 2 bases and J by 1 base, with 6 bases between. This chain's CDR3 is CAWSPESNQPQHF. DNA for the CDR3: TGTGCCTGGAGTCCAGAGAGCAATCAGCCCCAGCATTTT. Full variable domain (remainder filled in from reference TRBV30 and TRBJ1-5): SQTIHQWPATLVQPVGSPLSLECTVEGTSNPNLYWYRQAAGRGLQLLFYSVGIGQISSEVPQNLSASRPQDRQFILSSKKLLLSDSGFYLCAWSPESNQPQHFGDGTRLSIL.

The CDR3 region is CASSLSPGRNTEAFF. In DNA form, the CDR3 reads TGTGCCAGCAGCTTGAGTCCGGGGAGAAACACTGAAGCTTTCTTT. The chain recombines TRBV5-5 with TRBJ1-1; D remains unclear. Germline CDR1 is SGHKS and CDR2 is YYEKEE (reference sequence). The CDR3 extends over 15 amino acids. With 1 base removed from V and 2 bases from J, the gap between germline ends came to 12 bases. The full variable domain, rest sourced from reference TRBV5-5 and TRBJ1-1, is DAGVTQSPTHLIKTRGQQVTLRCSPISGHKSVSWYQQVLGQGPQFIFQYYEKEERGRGNFPDRFSARQFPNYSSELNVNALLLGDSALYLCASSLSPGRNTEAFFGQGTRLTVV.

This chain links TRBV19 with TRBJ2-1; tentatively, D is TRBD1 (5 bases). The CDR3 runs to 14 residues. Germline V gives CDR1 LNHDA, CDR2 SQIVND (reference sequence). V was trimmed by 10 bases and J by 1 base, leaving 14 bases between them. CDR3 DNA sequence: TGTGCCACTGTGGACATGGGGTCCTACAATGAGCAGTTCTTC. The encoded protein is CATVDMGSYNEQFF.

The rearrangement uses TRBV11-2 and TRBJ1-6, with a weak D call TRBD1 (5 bases). The CDR3 sequence is 16 residues long. Germline V gene lookup returns CDR1 SGHAT and CDR2 FQNNGV. Trimming removed 1 base from V and 10 bases from J, with 17 bases in between. This CDR3 is CASSLAPARVLSPLHF. Here the CDR3 DNA reads TGTGCCAGCAGCTTAGCCCCCGCCAGGGTCTTATCACCCCTCCACTTT.

The table lists this clone with a count of one. V is TRBV5-1 and J is TRBJ1-6; TRBD1 is a possible D gene (5 bases). The CDR3 is 17 amino acids. Trimming pared 6 bases from V and 0 bases from J, leaving 16 bases between. Germline V gene lookup returns CDR1 SGHRS and CDR2 YFSETQ. The CDR3 region has the DNA TGCGCCAGCAAGTCCCACAGGAATTCCTCCTATAATTCACCCCTCCACTTT. It yields the protein CASKSHRNSSYNSPLHF.

This chain uses TRBV19 with TRBJ1-2; 7 nucleotides match TRBD1. Germline V gives CDR1 LNHDA, CDR2 SQIVND (reference sequence). The CDR3 runs 12 residues. J gave up 2 bases and V 11 bases, and 5 bases lay outside the gene matches. CDR3 residues: CASQGENYGYTF. DNA of the CDR3: TGTGCCTCCCAGGGGGAGAACTATGGCTACACCTTC.